Below, 4 T cell receptor beta chains from the same sample are listed, as sequenced in a study of early T cells in non-severe SARS-CoV-2 infection. TCRdb independently ran MiXCR on the 5' RACE reads; one entry per CDR3 protein. The data hold about 55,000 distinct CDR3 sequences, with 8% to 10% observed a single time. Sequenced input: whole blood. Receptors were obtained from an adult who was a healthcare worker with PCR-confirmed SARS-CoV-2 infection or an uninfected control (not recorded which).

This clonotype appeared a few times. This sequence joins TRBV19 and TRBJ1-5; no firm D call. V lost 5 bases, J lost 7 bases, and 12 bases lay in between. The CDR3 covers 13 residues. The germline V gene encodes CDR1 LNHDA and CDR2 SQIVND (reference sequence). As DNA, the CDR3 is TGTGCCAGTAGTGCCGCCTGGGGACAGCCCCAGCATTTT. This gives the protein CASSAAWGQPQHF.

This clonotype was detected many times. The chain is built from TRBV28 and TRBJ2-1, with D maybe TRBD2 (6 bases). The CDR3 is made up of 13 amino acids. V shed 7 bases and J shed 6 bases, with 13 bases lying between them. The germline V gene has CDR1 MDHEN and CDR2 SYDVKM. The CDR3 spells CASTSSSANEQFF. Here the CDR3 DNA reads TGTGCCAGCACTTCTTCTAGCGCCAATGAGCAGTTCTTC. The full variable domain, rest sourced from reference TRBV28 and TRBJ2-1, is DVKVTQSSRYLVKRTGEKVFLECVQDMDHENMFWYRQDPGLGLRLIYFSYDVKMKEKGDIPEGYSVSREKKERFSLILESASTNQTSMYLCASTSSSANEQFFGPGTRLTVL.

CDR3 region: CASSLVAGGPLEQFF. The DNA of the CDR3 is TGTGCCAGCAGCTTAGTAGCGGGGGGGCCTTTGGAGCAGTTCTTC. The V call is TRBV7-2, the J call TRBJ2-1; 11 nucleotides agree with TRBD2. The germline gives CDR1 SGHTA, CDR2 FQGNSA. CDR3 size: 15 residues. The V and J ends lost 1 base and 10 bases, in that order; junction bases with no gene match: 6. Drawing the rest from reference TRBV7-2 and TRBJ2-1, the complete variable domain is GAGVSQSPSNKVTEKGKDVELRCDPISGHTALYWYRQSLGQGLEFLIYFQGNSAPDKSGLPSDRFSAERTGGSVSTLTIQRTQQEDSAVYLCASSLVAGGPLEQFFGPGTRLTVL.

This clonotype appeared many times. This chain connects TRBV29-1 to TRBJ2-5; no firm D call. In germline, CDR1 is SQVTM, CDR2 ANQGSEA. The CDR3 runs 10 residues. With 4 bases removed from V and 5 bases from J, the gap between germline ends came to 5 bases. CDR3 residues: CSVVRETQYF. Written as DNA, the CDR3 is TGCAGCGTTGTCCGGGAGACCCAGTACTTC.